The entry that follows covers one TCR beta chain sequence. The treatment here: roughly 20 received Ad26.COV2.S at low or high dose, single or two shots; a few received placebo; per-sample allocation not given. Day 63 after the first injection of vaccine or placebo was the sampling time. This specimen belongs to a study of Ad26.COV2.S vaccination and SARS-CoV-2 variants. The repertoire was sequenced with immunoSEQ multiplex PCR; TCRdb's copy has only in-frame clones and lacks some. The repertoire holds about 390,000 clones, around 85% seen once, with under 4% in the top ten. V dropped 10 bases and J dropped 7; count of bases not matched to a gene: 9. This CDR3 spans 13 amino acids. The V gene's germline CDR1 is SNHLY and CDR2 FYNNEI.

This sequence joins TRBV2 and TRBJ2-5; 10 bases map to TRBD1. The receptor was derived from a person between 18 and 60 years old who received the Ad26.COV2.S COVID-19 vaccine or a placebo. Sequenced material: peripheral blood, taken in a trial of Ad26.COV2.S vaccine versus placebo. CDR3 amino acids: CATSGTGVGTQYF. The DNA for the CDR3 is TGTGCCACCTCCGGGACAGGGGTTGGGACCCAGTACTTC. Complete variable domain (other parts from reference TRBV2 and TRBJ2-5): EPEVTQTPSHQVTQMGQEVILRCVPISNHLYFYWYRQILGQKVEFLVSFYNNEISEKSEIFDDQFSVERPDGSNFTLKIRSTKLEDSAMYFCATSGTGVGTQYFGPGTRLLVL.